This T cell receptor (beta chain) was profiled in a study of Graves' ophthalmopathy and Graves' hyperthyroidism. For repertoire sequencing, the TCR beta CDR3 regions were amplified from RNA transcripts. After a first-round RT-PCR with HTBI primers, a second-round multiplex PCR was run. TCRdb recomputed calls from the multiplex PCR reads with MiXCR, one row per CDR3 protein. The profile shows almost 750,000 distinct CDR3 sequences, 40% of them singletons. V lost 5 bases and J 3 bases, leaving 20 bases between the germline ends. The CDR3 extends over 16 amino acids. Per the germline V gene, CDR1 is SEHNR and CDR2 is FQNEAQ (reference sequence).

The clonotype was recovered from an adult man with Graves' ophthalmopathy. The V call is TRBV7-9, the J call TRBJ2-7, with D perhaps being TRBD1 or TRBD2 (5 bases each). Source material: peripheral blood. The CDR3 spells CASSQVQVPGSYEQYF. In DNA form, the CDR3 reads TGTGCCAGCAGCCAAGTTCAGGTGCCAGGGAGCTACGAGCAGTACTTC. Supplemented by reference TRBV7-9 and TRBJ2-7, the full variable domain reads DTGVSQNPRHKITKRGQNVTFRCDPISEHNRLYWYRQTLGQGPEFLTYFQNEAQLEKSRLLSDRFSAERPKGSFSTLEIQRTEQGDSAMYLCASSQVQVPGSYEQYFGPGTRLTVT.